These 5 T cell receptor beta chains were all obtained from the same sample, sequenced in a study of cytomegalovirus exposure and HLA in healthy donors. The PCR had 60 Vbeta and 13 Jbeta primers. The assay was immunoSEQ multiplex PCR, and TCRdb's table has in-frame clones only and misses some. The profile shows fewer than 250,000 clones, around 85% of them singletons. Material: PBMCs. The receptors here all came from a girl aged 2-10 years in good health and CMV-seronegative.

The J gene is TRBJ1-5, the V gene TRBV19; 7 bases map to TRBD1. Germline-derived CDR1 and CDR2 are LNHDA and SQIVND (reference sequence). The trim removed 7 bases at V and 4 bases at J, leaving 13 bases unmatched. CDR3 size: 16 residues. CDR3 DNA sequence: TGTGCCAGTAAACCGGGGCTGGACAGGTCAAATCAGCCCCAGCATTTT. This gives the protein CASKPGLDRSNQPQHF.

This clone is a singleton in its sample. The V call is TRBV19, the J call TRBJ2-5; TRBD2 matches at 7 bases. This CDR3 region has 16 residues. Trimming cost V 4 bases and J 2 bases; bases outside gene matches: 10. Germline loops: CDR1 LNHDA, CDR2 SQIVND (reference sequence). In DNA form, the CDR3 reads TGTGCCAGTAGTAAGATAGGCGGGGGAGATCAAGAGACCCAGTACTTC. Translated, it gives CASSKIGGGDQETQYF.

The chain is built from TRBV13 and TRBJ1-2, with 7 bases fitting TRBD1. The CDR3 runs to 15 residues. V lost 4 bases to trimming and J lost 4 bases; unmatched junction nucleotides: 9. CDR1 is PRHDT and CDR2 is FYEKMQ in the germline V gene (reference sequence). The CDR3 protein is CASSSWKQGTYGYTF. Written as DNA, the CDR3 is TGTGCCAGCAGCTCCTGGAAACAGGGGACCTATGGCTACACCTTC.

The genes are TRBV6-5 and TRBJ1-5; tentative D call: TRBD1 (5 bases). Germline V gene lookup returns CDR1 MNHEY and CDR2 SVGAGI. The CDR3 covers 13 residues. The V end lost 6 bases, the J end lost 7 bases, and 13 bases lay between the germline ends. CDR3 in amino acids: CASSAGRQQPQHF. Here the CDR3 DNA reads TGTGCCAGCAGCGCGGGACGACAACAGCCCCAGCATTTT.

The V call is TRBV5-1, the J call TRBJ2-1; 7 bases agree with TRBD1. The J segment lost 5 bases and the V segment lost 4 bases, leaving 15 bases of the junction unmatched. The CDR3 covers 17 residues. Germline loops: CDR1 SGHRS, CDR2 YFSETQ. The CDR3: CASSPPALEGAHNEQFF. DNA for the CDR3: TGCGCCAGCAGCCCCCCGGCCCTTGAGGGGGCTCACAATGAGCAGTTCTTC.